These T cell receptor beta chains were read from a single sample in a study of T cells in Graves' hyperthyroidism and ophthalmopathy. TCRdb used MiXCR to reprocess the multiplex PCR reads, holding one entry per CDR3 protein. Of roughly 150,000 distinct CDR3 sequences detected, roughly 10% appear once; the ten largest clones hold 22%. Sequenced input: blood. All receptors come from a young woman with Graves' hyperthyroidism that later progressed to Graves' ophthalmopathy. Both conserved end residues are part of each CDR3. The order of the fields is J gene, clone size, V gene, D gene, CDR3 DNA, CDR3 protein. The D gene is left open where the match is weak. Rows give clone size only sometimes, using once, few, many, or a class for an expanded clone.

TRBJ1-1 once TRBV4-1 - TGCGCCAGCAGCCAAGCCCCCAATCAAATACCGGGGGCTGAAGCTTTCTTT CASSQAPNQIPGAEAFF
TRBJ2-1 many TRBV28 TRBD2 TGTGCCAGCACCGTTATGGGGGGACTAGCCAGAAACAATGAGCAGTTCTTC CASTVMGGLARNNEQFF
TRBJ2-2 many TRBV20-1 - TGCAGTGCAAGCAGGGGTAGCACCGGGGAGCTGTTTTTT CSASRGSTGELFF
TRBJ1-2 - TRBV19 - TGTGCCAGTTCCCCCGGTGACAGAAGTTCCCCCCAGGCGGGCTACACCTTC CASSPGDRSSPQAGYTF
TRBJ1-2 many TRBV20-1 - TGCAGTGCTAGAGGGGGGAGGTATGGCTACACCTTC CSARGGRYGYTF
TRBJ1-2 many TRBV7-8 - TGTGCCAGCAGCCCAAGACAGGAACTGAACTATGGCTACACCTTC CASSPRQELNYGYTF
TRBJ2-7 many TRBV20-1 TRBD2 TGCAGTGCTAGAGACCGTCCCGGGACTAGCGGATACGAGCAGTACTTC CSARDRPGTSGYEQYF
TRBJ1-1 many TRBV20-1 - TGCAGTGCTATCGGACGGATGAACACTGAAGCTTTCTTT CSAIGRMNTEAFF
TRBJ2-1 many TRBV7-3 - TGTGCCAGCAGCCTACCCGGGGCACGGTACAGTGAGCAGTTCTTC CASSLPGARYSEQFF
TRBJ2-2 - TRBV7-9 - TGTGCCAGCAGCCCTATCATTATGACCGGGGAGCTGTTTTTT CASSPIIMTGELFF
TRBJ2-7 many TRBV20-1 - TGCAGTGCTAGTAACAGGGATCCCTACGAGCAGTACTTC CSASNRDPYEQYF
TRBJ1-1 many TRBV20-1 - TGCAGTGCTAATCTCCCTAGAGGGGGCACTGAAGCTTTCTTT CSANLPRGGTEAFF
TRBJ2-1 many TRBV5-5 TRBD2 TGTGCCAGCAGCTTGGTTTTAGCGGGAGGTCAGTTCTTC CASSLVLAGGQFF
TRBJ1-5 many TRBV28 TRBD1 TGTGCCAGCATCGCCCACAGGGGATCAGGGCAGCCCCAGCATTTT CASIAHRGSGQPQHF
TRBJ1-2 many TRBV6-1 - TGTGCCAGCAGCTTAGGAGGGGGTTCGGGCTACACCTTC CASSLGGGSGYTF
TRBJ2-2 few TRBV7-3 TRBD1 TGTGCCAGCAGCTCGTTAGCCGGGACAGAGAACACCGGGGAGCTGTTTTTT CASSSLAGTENTGELFF
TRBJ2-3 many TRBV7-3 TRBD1 TGTGCCAGCAGCTGGGACAGTAGAGATACGCAGTATTTT CASSWDSRDTQYF
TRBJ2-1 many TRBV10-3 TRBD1 TGTGCCATCAGTGAGTCGAACAGGGGGAAATACAATGAGCAGTTCTTC CAISESNRGKYNEQFF
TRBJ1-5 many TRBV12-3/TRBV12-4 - TGTGCCAGCAGTTTACCAGGTCCCAATCAGCCCCAGCATTTT CASSLPGPNQPQHF
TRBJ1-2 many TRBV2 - TGTGCCAGCAGTGAAATGGGGCAAGGGTATGGCTACACCTTC CASSEMGQGYGYTF
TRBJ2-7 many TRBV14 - TGTGCCAGCAGCCAAGAGTTCGGTTGGGGGTACGAGCAGTACTTC CASSQEFGWGYEQYF
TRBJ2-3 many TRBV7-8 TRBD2 TGTGCCAGCAGCTTAGCGTCCTGGGAGCGGGGGGCAGATACGCAGTATTTT CASSLASWERGADTQYF
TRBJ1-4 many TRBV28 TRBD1 TGTGCCAGCAGTTCGTGGGGACAGGGAAGTGGAACTAATGAAAAACTGTTTTTT CASSSWGQGSGTNEKLFF
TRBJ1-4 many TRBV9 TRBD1 TGTGCCAGCAGCGTGACAGGGGCTAATGAAAAACTGTTTTTT CASSVTGANEKLFF
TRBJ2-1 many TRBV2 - TGTGCCAGCAATAGAGAGCCATCCTACAATGAGCAGTTCTTC CASNREPSYNEQFF
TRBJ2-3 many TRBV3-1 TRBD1 TGTGCCAGCAGCCCACCCTGGAGGACAGGGGGAGAAGATACGCAGTATTTT CASSPPWRTGGEDTQYF
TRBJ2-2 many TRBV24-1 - TGTGCCACCAGTGGAAGCCTCAACACCGGGGAGCTGTTTTTT CATSGSLNTGELFF
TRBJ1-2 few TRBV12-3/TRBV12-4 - TGTGCCAGCAGTTTAACCGGAAGCGGGCGAGGCTACACCTTC CASSLTGSGRGYTF
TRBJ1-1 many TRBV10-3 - TGTGCCATCAGTGAGTCGAGACAGAACACTGAAGCTTTCTTT CAISESRQNTEAFF
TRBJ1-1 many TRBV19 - TGTGCCAGTACCGGATTTAGGGCTGGGGACACTGAAGCTTTCTTT CASTGFRAGDTEAFF
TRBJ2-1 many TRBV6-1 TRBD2 TGTGCCAGCAGTTCCGGGACTATCAACAATGAGCAGTTCTTC CASSSGTINNEQFF
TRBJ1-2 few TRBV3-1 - TGTGCCAGCAGCCCGGTCTTGGGGGACGGCTATGGCTACACCTTC CASSPVLGDGYGYTF
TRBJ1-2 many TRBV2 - TGTGCCAGCAATCCAGGGCGGGTAGCTAACTATGGCTACACCTTC CASNPGRVANYGYTF
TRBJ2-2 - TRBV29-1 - TGCAGCGGAGACTTGAACACCGGGGAGCTGTTTTTT CSGDLNTGELFF
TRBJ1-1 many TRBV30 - TGTGCCTGGAGTGTACAGGGTTTCACTGAAGCTTTCTTT CAWSVQGFTEAFF
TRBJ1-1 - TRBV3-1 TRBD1 TGTGCCAGCAGCCAATGGGGACAGGGAGGGACTGAAGCTTTCTTT CASSQWGQGGTEAFF
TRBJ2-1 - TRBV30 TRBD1 TGTGCCTGGAGTTCCGAAGGCACACAGGGGAGCTCCTACAATGAGCAGTTCTTC CAWSSEGTQGSSYNEQFF
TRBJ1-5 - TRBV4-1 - TGCGCCAGCAGCCCAGTACAGGGAGGCAATCAGCCCCAGCATTTT CASSPVQGGNQPQHF
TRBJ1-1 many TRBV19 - TGTGCCAGTACGCCGGGGGAGTACACTGAAGCTTTCTTT CASTPGEYTEAFF
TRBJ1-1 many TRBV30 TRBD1 TGTGCCTGGACGCCGGGACAGGGGATCTCTGAAGCTTTCTTT CAWTPGQGISEAFF
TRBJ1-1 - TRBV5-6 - TGTGCCAGCAGCACGTTTGTGGAAGCTTTCTTT CASSTFVEAFF
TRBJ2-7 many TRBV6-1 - TGTGCCAGCAGTGGCTCGGGCGGCTCCTACGAGCAGTACTTC CASSGSGGSYEQYF
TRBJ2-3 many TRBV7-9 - TGTGCCAGCGGCCGGCCATCAGATACGCAGTATTTT CASGRPSDTQYF
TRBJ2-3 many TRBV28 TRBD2 TGTGCCAGCAGTTTAAAGGCCTGGGGGCTAGCGGGGGGGAGGACAGATACGCAGTATTTT CASSLKAWGLAGGRTDTQYF
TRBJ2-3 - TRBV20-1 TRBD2 TGCAGTGCTAGAACCCCGGGACTAGCGGGGGCCCCAGGGGGGTATTTT CSARTPGLAGAPGGYF
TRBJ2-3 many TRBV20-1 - TGCAGTGCCGAGACCGGGACTTCTCTCGATACGCAGTATTTT CSAETGTSLDTQYF
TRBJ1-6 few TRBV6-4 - TGTGCCAGCAGCTTGCAGGGTTTAGCATCACCCCTCCACTTT CASSLQGLASPLHF